A single T cell receptor beta chain is shown here with its context. One entry per CDR3 protein, called by TCRdb with MiXCR from the 5' RACE reads. The repertoire holds 450,000 or so distinct CDR3 sequences, around 24% seen once, with 2.9% in the top ten. The sample comes from a study of identical twins. The germline gives CDR1 SGHKS, CDR2 YYEKEE (reference sequence). Trimming took 1 base from V and 1 from J, leaving 8 bases between them. This CDR3 comprises 15 residues. This same sample was also taken into another study, of T cells expressing NK-cell markers. That work states: The sequencing cohort of eight donors included seven HCMV-seropositive individuals and one seronegative individual. The CD3+CD56-NKG2C+ fraction was also led by these clonotypes in a few donors.

The chain has TRBV5-5 and TRBJ2-2; a weak D match, TRBD1 (6 bases). The clonotype was recovered from a woman between 18 and 29 years old in good health. Sample: CD4+ T cells sorted from blood. The CDR3 nucleotides read TGTGCCAGCAGCTTGCTACAGGGGAACACCGGGGAGCTGTTTTTT. It codes for CASSLLQGNTGELFF.